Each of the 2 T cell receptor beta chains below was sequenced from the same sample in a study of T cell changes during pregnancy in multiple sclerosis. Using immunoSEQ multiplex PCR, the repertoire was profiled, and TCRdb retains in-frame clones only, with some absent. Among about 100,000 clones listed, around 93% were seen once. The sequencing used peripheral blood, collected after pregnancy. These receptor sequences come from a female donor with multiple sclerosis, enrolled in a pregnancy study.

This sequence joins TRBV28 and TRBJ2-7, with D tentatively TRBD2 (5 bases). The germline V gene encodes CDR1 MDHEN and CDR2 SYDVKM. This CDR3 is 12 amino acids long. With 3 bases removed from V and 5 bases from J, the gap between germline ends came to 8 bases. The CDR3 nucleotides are TGTGCCAGCAGTTTCCGGGGTGACGAGCAGTACTTC. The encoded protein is CASSFRGDEQYF.

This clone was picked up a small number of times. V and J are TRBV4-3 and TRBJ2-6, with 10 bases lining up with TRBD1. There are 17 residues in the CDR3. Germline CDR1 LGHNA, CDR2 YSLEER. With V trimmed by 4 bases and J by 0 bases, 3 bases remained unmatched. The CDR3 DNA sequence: TGCGCCAGCAGCCCGACAGGGGGCGCCTCTGGGGCCAACGTCCTGACTTTC. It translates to CASSPTGGASGANVLTF.